This TCR beta chain was captured by sequencing in a study of cytomegalovirus exposure and HLA in healthy donors. The PCR contained 60 Vbeta and 13 Jbeta primers. Sequenced by immunoSEQ multiplex PCR; TCRdb stores in-frame clones only, minus some. The sample holds around 110,000 clones, about two thirds seen once. This CDR3 has 16 amino acids. Trimming took 3 bases from V and 2 from J; bases not matched to a gene: 11. The germline gives CDR1 SGHRS, CDR2 YFSETQ. For this clone: No antigen is known for it.

Overall study findings and caveats: Usually a TCR sequence was rare, but some public TCRs were found in many donors.

The chain uses TRBV5-1 and TRBJ2-7; 7 bases are a match to TRBD1. The sequence was collected from a man aged 25 to 40 in good health and CMV-seropositive. The sample comprised PBMCs. In DNA, the CDR3 is TGCGCCAGCAGCTCTACAGGCAGGGGGTTTCCCTACGAGCAGTACTTC. Protein product: CASSSTGRGFPYEQYF. Using reference TRBV5-1 and TRBJ2-7 for the parts outside the CDR3, the full variable domain is KAGVTQTPRYLIKTRGQQVTLSCSPISGHRSVSWYQQTPGQGLQFLFEYFSETQRNKGNFPGRFSGRQFSNSRSEMNVSTLELGDSALYLCASSSTGRGFPYEQYFGPGTRLTVT.